This T cell receptor (beta chain) emerged from a study of T cell responses to AZD1222 COVID-19 vaccine. The method was immunoSEQ multiplex PCR; TCRdb's version includes in-frame clones alone and lacks a portion of them. The table shows approximately 100,000 clones, with about 90% occurring only once. The CDR3 is made up of 15 amino acids. Germline trimming cut 3 bases from V and 2 bases from J; bases unmatched to any gene: 7. CDR1 and CDR2 (germline): GTSNPN, SVGIG (reference sequence). The origin of this receptor is an adult in good health. The starting material was peripheral blood, obtained on day 0 of AZD1222 vaccination. This chain links TRBV30 with TRBJ2-7; 10 bases agree with TRBD2. CDR3 in DNA: TGTGCCTGGAGCCCTAGCGGGAGCAACCCCTACGAGCAGTACTTC. Protein: CAWSPSGSNPYEQYF.